This T cell receptor beta chain derives from a study of beta chain features in type 1 diabetes (dated by TCRdb to between 2018 and 2020). Context from the whole study: Mean age, gender distribution, total cell number and subset yield did not differ between patients and healthy donors. In the study, recently diagnosed type 1 diabetes patients and matched healthy donors were compared on the TCRB repertoires of their sorted circulating CD4+ T cell subsets. A total of around 100 million sorted cells were examined across all samples, and RNA yield correlated strongly with the number of cells per subset. Naive and central memory subsets were obtained from all 30 or so donors, but regulatory and stem cell-like memory subsets were isolated from only 8 patients and about eight healthy donors.

This clone was found a few times. The antigen this receptor binds is unknown. No much larger clonotype is one base removed from it; base qualities were not supplied. The entire amount of isolated RNA was reverse transcribed using the High Capacity cDNA Reverse Transcription Kit, so the sequenced TCRB transcripts were expressed ones. Deep immunoSEQ sequencing was applied to naive, central memory and regulatory T cell samples, giving an average of approximately 3.8 million total reads per sample. After sorted cells were lysed in RLT buffer, RNA was extracted with DNase-treated RNeasy Micro or Mini kits, with the choice depending on cell number. To prevent cross-contamination, each cell subset was processed individually, whereas patient and healthy donor samples were processed jointly. The immunoSEQ multiplex PCR was used to amplify TCRB sequences from cDNA, generating 87-bp fragments that spanned the CDR3 region. Sequencing of the amplicons was done on the Illumina HiSeq platform. The authors' pipeline ran thus. Synthetic template baselines were used to correct PCR bias computationally, reads within Hamming distance 2 were collapsed, and singletons that could not be merged were discarded. Reads were aligned to IMGT to assign V, D and J genes, CDR3 length, and insertions or deletions at six rearrangement sites. Within each subset, clonotype counts were normalized to the number of sorted cells before true diversity and Gini coefficients were calculated with the tcR R package. The overlap coefficient, calculated on TCRB nucleotide sequences, was used to quantify repertoire sharing. Out-of-frame TCRB sequences from naive cells were analyzed as a proxy for the pre-selection repertoire. TCRdb retrieved this table from immuneACCESS and kept in-frame rearrangements only. Not all clones are present; in checked studies, unresolved V genes account for under half, and no reason is known for the remainder. V, J and clone size derive from that table, while D and trimming were established from the DNA sequence. The sample includes some 700,000 clones, with under 15% observed a single time. The ten largest clones represent about 0.02% of the sample.

Overall study results and their limits: In all four CD4+ subsets, TCRB CDR3 length was moderately but significantly shorter in type 1 diabetes patients. HLA sub-analyses involved small numbers of individuals, so any influence of HLA type on TCRB rearrangement remained unresolved. The naive, central memory and regulatory TCRB repertoires appeared to resemble one another more closely among patients than among healthy donors. Patients with type 1 diabetes made fewer insertions and deleted more nucleotides at VDJ recombination sites, implying thymic rearrangement abnormalities. Shorter templates might have been favored by PCR, but patient and control samples were amplified and corrected together, so both groups would have been affected equally by any skew. Sequencing cDNA rather than genomic DNA could over-represent highly expressing activated cells, although activation and CD3 levels did not differ between groups.

Reading the germline V gene gives CDR1 ENHRY and CDR2 SYGVKD. Reading from cysteine to phenylalanine, the CDR3 counts 14 amino acids. CDR3 DNA only is kept here, 42 bases in frame from base 1. Germline trimming: 5 bases from V, 4 bases from J; junction bases outside gene matches: 6. Each donor gave one peripheral blood draw, averaging roughly 0.11 L, which was collected into heparinised tubes. Naive, central memory, regulatory and stem cell-like memory CD4+ T cells were sorted on a BD FACSAria II using a panel including CD45RO, CCR7, CD25, CD127, CD95 and CD27. Every sorted population had a purity above 95%. PBMCs were separated immediately by Lymphoprep density gradient centrifugation and were stained directly, without being cultured. Samples were stained and sorted in pairs, with one healthy donor and one patient per experiment, so that batch effects were minimized.

Sequencing input: naive CD4+ T cells from blood. The sample's cell subset or site label, decoded: true naive CD4+ T cells. The chain is assembled from TRBV10-3 and TRBJ1-1, with 8 central nucleotides matching TRBD1. This receptor was identified in a man between 18 and 29 years old with type 1 diabetes. The nucleotide sequence reads TGTGCCATCAGTATCCGGGACAGGCGCACTGAAGCTTTCTTT. It translates as CAISIRDRRTEAFF.